The 25 T cell receptor beta chains presented below share a single source sample, sequenced in a study of T-cell memory formation after mild COVID-19. TCRdb recomputed calls from the 5' RACE reads with MiXCR, one row per CDR3 protein. The profile shows around 390,000 distinct CDR3 sequences, 15% to 20% of them singletons. Sequences were obtained from PBMCs or a T cell subset sorted from them (not recorded which). All receptors come from a man between 18 and 35 years old who had mild COVID-19 (a few samples of this study predate the infection). Cell type and time point are not known.

This clonotype has a handful of counts. The V call is TRBV4-1, the J call TRBJ1-2, with 12 bases fitting TRBD1. This CDR3 has 15 amino acids. Germline CDR1 MGHRA, CDR2 YSYEKL. The ends lost 0 bases at V and 8 bases at J; junction bases unmatched: 4. CDR3 bases: TGCGCCAGCAGCCAAGACGGGGACAGGGGGCAAGGCTACACCTTC. Translating it yields CASSQDGDRGQGYTF.

This clonotype was found a few times. The J gene is TRBJ2-2, the V gene TRBV24-1; D remains ambiguous. Germline-derived CDR1 and CDR2 are KGHDR and SFDVKD. The V end was cut by 5 bases, the J end by 2 bases, with 8 bases between. CDR3 size: 14 residues. The DNA for the CDR3 is TGTGCCACCAGTGCGGCAGGTAACACCGGGGAGCTGTTTTTT. It translates to CATSAAGNTGELFF.

The chain carries TRBV4-1 and TRBJ2-7; the match to TRBD2 covers 11 bases. V was clipped by 4 bases and J by 0 bases; unmatched bases: 11. The CDR3 is 18 amino acids. CDR1 and CDR2 from the germline V gene are MGHRA and YSYEKL. Here the CDR3 DNA reads TGCGCCAGCAGCCCCCGTTCTAGCGGGGGGCCTAGCTCCTACGAGCAGTACTTC. This translates into CASSPRSSGGPSSYEQYF.

Remarks on this clonotype: Mismatch with germline at one junction end may stem from a read error. The J gene is TRBJ2-3, the V gene TRBV12-3 or TRBV12-4; no firm D call. This CDR3 has 15 amino acids. CDR3 DNA: TGTGCAAGCAGTTTAGACGGCCGGTTAACAGATACGCAGTATTTT. Translation gives CASSLDGRLTDTQYF.

The J gene is TRBJ2-1, the V gene TRBV6-5; 9 bases are a match to TRBD1. The length of the CDR3 is 14 residues. The germline CDR1 and CDR2 sequences are MNHEY and SVGAGI. Trimming took 6 bases from V and 2 from J; bases not matched to a gene: 2. This chain's CDR3 is CASRTGGAYNEQFF. In DNA form, the CDR3 reads TGTGCCAGCAGAACAGGGGGCGCCTACAATGAGCAGTTCTTC.

This chain uses TRBV29-1 with TRBJ2-5; D is ambiguous. The germline CDR1 and CDR2 sequences are SQVTM and ANQGSEA. Deletions cut 3 bases from V and 1 base from J, with 6 bases between. The CDR3 is 12 amino acids. The CDR3 loop is CSVEALQETQYF. For the CDR3, the DNA is TGCAGCGTTGAGGCTCTCCAAGAGACCCAGTACTTC.

The CDR3 reads CASSLVGQNYEQYF. In DNA form, the CDR3 reads TGTGCCAGCAGCTTGGTGGGACAGAACTACGAGCAGTACTTC. The rearrangement uses TRBV5-6 and TRBJ2-7, with TRBD1 matching 7 bases. The CDR3 totals 14 residues. The germline V gene encodes CDR1 SGHDT and CDR2 YYEEEE. J gave up 3 bases and V 0 bases, and 3 bases lay outside the gene matches. The variable domain in full, with the rest retrieved from reference TRBV5-6 and TRBJ2-7, is DAGVTQSPTHLIKTRGQQVTLRCSPKSGHDTVSWYQQALGQGPQFIFQYYEEEERQRGNFPDRFSGHQFPNYSSELNVNALLLGDSALYLCASSLVGQNYEQYFGPGTRLTVT.

This clonotype was recorded many times. V gene TRBV7-9 combines with J gene TRBJ2-1; D unresolved. Looked up from germline, CDR1 is SEHNR and CDR2 is FQNEAQ (reference sequence). CDR3 size: 13 residues. With 0 bases removed from V and 7 bases from J, the gap between germline ends came to 7 bases. The CDR3 DNA reads TGTGCCAGCAGCTTAGCGCTAGGGAATGAGCAGTTCTTC. Translation gives CASSLALGNEQFF.

This clonotype was observed a handful of times. The V and J genes are TRBV4-1 and TRBJ1-6; D remains ambiguous. The CDR3 is made up of 13 amino acids. In germline, CDR1 is MGHRA, CDR2 YSYEKL. V dropped 3 bases and J dropped 11 bases, with 11 bases sitting between them. The DNA of the CDR3 is TGCGCCAGCAGCCACCGCGACCATACACCCCTCCACTTT. Its translation is CASSHRDHTPLHF.

This clonotype was recorded a few times. The V and J genes are TRBV4-2 and TRBJ2-2, with D uncertain. CDR3 length: 14 amino acids. V lost 4 bases to trimming and J lost 7 bases, with 13 bases between them. Germline V gives CDR1 LGHNA, CDR2 YNFKEQ. In DNA form, the CDR3 reads TGTGCCAGCAGCCCCACTCTTAGAGGCGGGGAGCTGTTTTTT. This encodes CASSPTLRGGELFF.

This clonotype has more than one count but fewer than ten. V is TRBV9 and J is TRBJ1-2; D uncertain. The CDR3 covers 19 residues. V was trimmed by 0 bases and J by 4 bases, leaving 25 bases between them. CDR1 and CDR2 (germline): SGDLS, YYNGEE. The chain's CDR3 is CASSVDGLRPDAKAYGYTF. CDR3 nucleotides: TGTGCCAGCAGCGTAGATGGTCTGCGTCCGGACGCAAAGGCCTATGGCTACACCTTC. The full variable domain, its missing parts supplied by reference TRBV9 and TRBJ1-2, is DSGVTQTPKHLITATGQRVTLRCSPRSGDLSVYWYQQSLDQGLQFLIQYYNGEERAKGNILERFSAQQFPDLHSELNLSSLELGDSALYFCASSVDGLRPDAKAYGYTFGSGTRLTVV.

The table lists this clonotype with a few counts. V is TRBV28 and J is TRBJ2-7, with D perhaps matching TRBD1 (7 bases). Trimming removed 7 bases at V and 6 bases at J, with 31 bases between. The CDR3 loop spans 18 amino acids. Germline V gene sequence: CDR1 MDHEN, CDR2 SYDVKM. The CDR3 nucleotides are TGTGCCAGCACCCCTGGAGGGTGGGACAGCGCTCTCAAGGGCGAGCAGTACGTC. This sequence encodes CASTPGGWDSALKGEQYV.

About this clonotype: The junction does not match germline at one end; this may be a read error. The chain combines TRBV7-7 with TRBJ2-2; D is possibly TRBD1 (8 bases). The germline V gene encodes CDR1 SSHAT and CDR2 FNYEAQ (reference sequence). There are 15 residues in the CDR3. The CDR3 nucleotides are TGTGCTAGCAGCCGGACAGGGAGGGGCACCGGGGAGCTGTTTTTT. Translation gives CASSRTGRGTGELFF.

The rearrangement uses TRBV6-6 and TRBJ1-5; TRBD1 agrees at 8 bases. V lost 0 bases, J lost 14 bases, and 12 bases stayed unmatched. Germline values: CDR1 MNHNY, CDR2 SVGAGI (reference sequence). The CDR3 covers 15 residues. CDR3 nucleotides: TGTGCCAGCAGTTACTCACCAACACTGGACAGGGCAAAGCATTTT. Residues: CASSYSPTLDRAKHF.

The chain recombines TRBV2 with TRBJ2-1, with a weak D call TRBD1 (5 bases). The CDR3 length is 14 residues. The germline V and J ends were trimmed by 6 bases and 2 bases, with 11 bases remaining between them. The germline V gene has CDR1 SNHLY and CDR2 FYNNEI. CDR3 amino acids: CASRIRGPYNEQFF. The CDR3 DNA reads TGTGCCAGCAGGATAAGGGGTCCCTACAATGAGCAGTTCTTC. The full variable domain, in which reference TRBV2 and TRBJ2-1 provide the parts outside the CDR3, is EPEVTQTPSHQVTQMGQEVILRCVPISNHLYFYWYRQILGQKVEFLVSFYNNEISEKSEIFDDQFSVERPDGSNFTLKIRSTKLEDSAMYFCASRIRGPYNEQFFGPGTRLTVL.

This clonotype was seen a few times. In DNA form, the CDR3 reads TGTGCCAGCAGCTTAGGGGGGGGACTTAAGCAGTACTTC. This gives the protein CASSLGGGLKQYF. V and J are TRBV11-2 and TRBJ2-7; 7 bases map to TRBD2. Germline V gene sequence: CDR1 SGHAT, CDR2 FQNNGV. CDR3 length: 13 residues. V shed 1 base, J shed 8 bases, and the junction held 5 bases outside the gene matches.

This clonotype was recorded many times. This chain uses TRBV12-3 or TRBV12-4 with TRBJ2-1; D unresolved. The CDR3 runs 13 residues. Trimming shortened V by 3 bases and J by 5 bases, and 8 bases separated the two germline ends. CDR3 in DNA: TGTGCCAGCAGTTTTACTGTTAACAATGAGCAGTTCTTC. This translates into CASSFTVNNEQFF.

This clonotype occurred a few times. The CDR3 coding sequence is TGTGCCAGCAGCTTAGCGCTCCAGGGCGCGGGCTACACCTTC. It specifies CASSLALQGAGYTF. The rearrangement uses TRBV7-2 and TRBJ1-2; weak D call: TRBD1 (5 bases). Germline assignment: CDR1 SGHTA and CDR2 FQGNSA. Deletions cut 0 bases from V and 8 bases from J, with 13 bases between. The CDR3 loop spans 14 amino acids.

The rearrangement joins TRBV30 to TRBJ2-3; TRBD1 aligns across 10 bases. CDR1 GTSNPN and CDR2 SVGIG come from the germline V gene (reference sequence). This CDR3 region has 16 residues. The ends lost 2 bases at V and 1 base at J; junction bases unmatched: 6. The CDR3 nucleotides read TGTGCCTGGAGTACGGGACAGGGGTTCGGCACAGATACGCAGTATTTT. Translated: CAWSTGQGFGTDTQYF.

This clonotype has a handful of counts. The J gene is TRBJ1-6, the V gene TRBV6-5, with 11 nucleotides matching TRBD1. V lost 4 bases and J lost 7; bases outside the gene matches: 12. Germline CDR1 MNHEY, CDR2 SVGAGI. The CDR3 covers 18 residues. CDR3 sequence (DNA): TGTGCCAGCAGTTCATTATCGGGGACAGGGGGAAGGAATTCACCCCTCCACTTT. This codes for CASSSLSGTGGRNSPLHF.

This clonotype showed up just a few times. This sequence joins TRBV12-3 or TRBV12-4 and TRBJ2-2; 8 bases agree with TRBD2. The CDR3 spans 16 residues. J lost 4 bases, V lost 5 bases, and 9 bases had no gene match. CDR3 nucleotide sequence: TGTGCCAGCAGTCCCGGGGGGGCCGCGGGCACCGGGGAGCTGTTTTTT. Protein: CASSPGGAAGTGELFF.

The chain recombines TRBV20-1 with TRBJ2-5; D possibly corresponds to TRBD2 (5 bases). V was trimmed by 0 bases and J by 9 bases, leaving 8 bases between them. The V gene's germline CDR1 is DFQATT and CDR2 SNEGSKA (reference sequence). This CDR3 has 11 residues. The CDR3 DNA reads TGCAGTGCTAGAGAGGGCGGGCCCCAGTACTTC. It yields the protein CSAREGGPQYF.

The chain employs TRBV20-1 and TRBJ2-3, with 9 bases fitting TRBD1. This CDR3 has 14 residues. After removal of 3 bases from V and 1 base from J, the junction contained 2 bases not matched to a gene. The germline V gene has CDR1 DFQATT and CDR2 SNEGSKA (reference sequence). CDR3: CSARGDRGTDTQYF. The CDR3 region has the DNA TGCAGTGCTAGGGGGGACAGGGGCACAGATACGCAGTATTTT.

The chain couples TRBV7-6 to TRBJ1-1, with 9 bases lining up with TRBD1. J was trimmed by 1 base and V by 7 bases; bases with no gene match: 4. In germline, CDR1 is SGHVS, CDR2 FNYEAQ. The CDR3 is 14 residues long. CDR3 DNA: TGTGCCAGCATCCAGGACAGGGGGAACACTGAAGCTTTCTTT. Encoded protein: CASIQDRGNTEAFF.

CDR3 protein: CSASRGVAGITGELFF. The CDR3 DNA follows: TGCAGTGCCTCCCGGGGCGTAGCGGGGATAACCGGGGAGCTGTTTTTT. The V and J genes are TRBV20-1 and TRBJ2-2; 8 nucleotides match TRBD2. With V trimmed by 6 bases and J by 5 bases, 14 bases remained unmatched. The germline gives CDR1 DFQATT, CDR2 SNEGSKA (reference sequence). The CDR3 covers 16 residues.